This T cell receptor (beta chain) was observed in a study of blood T cells in healthy people across ages. For the second PCR, which ran for about 7 to 11 cycles, a sample-barcoded 5' primer and a J-beta primer mix were used. TCRdb reprocessed the 5' RACE reads via MiXCR and lists one record per CDR3 protein. The data contain about 970,000 distinct CDR3 sequences, about 53% of them singletons. Only a few counts were recorded for this clonotype. Its antigen is not known. The donors, aged roughly 6 to 100, were healthy Caucasians from Russia. The germline V gene has CDR1 MNHNY and CDR2 SVGAGI (reference sequence). V lost 6 bases to trimming and J lost 5 bases, with 10 bases between them. This CDR3 is 12 amino acids long. Overall study results and limits: Getting older went along with TCR beta diversity per million T cells dropping roughly linearly. It was the long-lived donors that had more naive CD4+ cells and higher diversity than aged donors.

The J gene is TRBJ1-1, the V gene TRBV6-6; D unclear. This sequence originates from a woman aged 60-75 years in good health. Sequenced sample: blood. CDR3 nucleotides: TGTGCCAGCAGCCCCCAATCAACTGAAGCTTTCTTT. Its translation: CASSPQSTEAFF.